This T cell receptor beta chain was found in a study of shared clonotypes between healthy human individuals. The study's findings and limits: Estimated richness values were generally larger in naive subsets than in memory subsets. Roughly 4.6% of naive CD4 clonotypes were common to several donors. Deeper or shallower sequencing was expected to change how clonotypes are shared among donors.

Clones were read by immunoSEQ multiplex PCR, and TCRdb kept only the in-frame ones, dropping some. The sample records about 2.4 million clones, roughly 93% being singletons. Turning to this clone: Its cognate antigen is unknown.

Germline V gene sequence: CDR1 MGHRA, CDR2 YSYEKL. The length of the CDR3 is 14 residues. With 0 bases removed from V and 6 bases from J, the gap between germline ends came to 8 bases. Sequenced material: naive CD4+ T cells from PBMCs. As to subset: CD45RA+ positively selected. This TCR derives from a man aged 18 to 30 in good health. Some clones in this sample may be carry-over from other donors' samples. This chain links TRBV4-1 with TRBJ2-2; no definite D call. In DNA form, the CDR3 reads TGCGCCAGCAGCCAAGATAGTTTTCCCGGGGAGCTGTTTTTT. It translates to CASSQDSFPGELFF.